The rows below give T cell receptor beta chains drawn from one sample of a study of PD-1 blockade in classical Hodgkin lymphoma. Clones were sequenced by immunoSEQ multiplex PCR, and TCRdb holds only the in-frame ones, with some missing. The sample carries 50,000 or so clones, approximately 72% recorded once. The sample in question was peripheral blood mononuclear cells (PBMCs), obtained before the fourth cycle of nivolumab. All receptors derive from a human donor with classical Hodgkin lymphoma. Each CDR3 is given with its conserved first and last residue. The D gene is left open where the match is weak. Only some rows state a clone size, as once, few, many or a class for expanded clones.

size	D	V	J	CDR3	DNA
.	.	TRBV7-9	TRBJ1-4	CASSLSLQGAEKLFF	TGTGCCAGCAGCTTAAGTCTACAGGGCGCCGAAAAACTGTTTTTT
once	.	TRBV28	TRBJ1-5	CASSPPRDLYSNQPQHF	TGTGCCAGCAGCCCACCCAGAGATCTTTATAGCAATCAGCCCCAGCATTTT
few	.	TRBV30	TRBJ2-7	CAWSRDGGNEQYF	TGTGCCTGGAGCCGGGACGGAGGCAACGAGCAGTACTTC
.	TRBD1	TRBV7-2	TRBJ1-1	CASSAGGGRPLKAFF	TGTGCCAGCAGCGCAGGGGGGGGGCGCCCCCTGAAAGCTTTCTTT
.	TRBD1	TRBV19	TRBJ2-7	CASSMADRAYEQYF	TGTGCCAGTAGTATGGCTGACAGGGCCTACGAGCAGTACTTC
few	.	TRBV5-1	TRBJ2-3	CASSLGGGVWAPDTQYF	TGCGCCAGCAGCTTGGGCGGTGGTGTTTGGGCCCCAGATACGCAGTATTTT
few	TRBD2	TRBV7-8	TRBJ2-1	CASSPRERDYNEQFF	TGTGCCAGCAGCCCCAGGGAGCGGGATTACAATGAGCAGTTCTTC
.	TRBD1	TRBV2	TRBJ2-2	CASSAGTGGIGELFF	TGTGCCAGCAGTGCCGGGACAGGGGGTATCGGGGAGCTGTTTTTT
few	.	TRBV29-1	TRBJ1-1	CSVVSGGAGTEAFF	TGCAGCGTTGTATCCGGGGGCGCAGGGACTGAAGCTTTCTTT
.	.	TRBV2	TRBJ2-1	CASSDPDLGDWDEQFF	TGTGCCAGCAGTGACCCAGACTTGGGTGATTGGGATGAGCAGTTCTTC
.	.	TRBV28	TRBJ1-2	CASSPSGTNVVGYTF	TGTGCCAGCAGTCCGTCCGGGACAAACGTTGTCGGCTACACCTTC
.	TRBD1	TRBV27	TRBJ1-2	CASSDTGGKLGLRGYTF	TGTGCCAGCAGTGATACAGGGGGCAAGTTGGGGTTGAGGGGCTACACCTTC
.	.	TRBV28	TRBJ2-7	CASRSPLTYEQYF	TGTGCCAGCAGGTCGCCGTTAACCTACGAGCAGTACTTC
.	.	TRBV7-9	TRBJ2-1	CASSLGTTRFNEQFF	TGTGCCAGCAGCTTAGGCACGACTAGATTCAATGAGCAGTTCTTC
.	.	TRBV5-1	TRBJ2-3	CASSFGSFTDTQYF	TGCGCCAGCAGCTTTGGCAGTTTCACAGATACGCAGTATTTT
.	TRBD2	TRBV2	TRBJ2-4	CASQTTGTSGSPAKNIQYF	TGTGCCAGCCAAACAACCGGGACTAGCGGGAGCCCAGCCAAAAACATTCAGTACTTC
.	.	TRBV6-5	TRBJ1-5	CASSKAGMYQPQHF	TGTGCCAGCAGCAAGGCAGGGATGTATCAGCCCCAGCATTTT
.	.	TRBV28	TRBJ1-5	CASRFRDISNQPQHF	TGTGCCAGCAGGTTTAGGGATATCAGCAATCAGCCCCAGCATTTT
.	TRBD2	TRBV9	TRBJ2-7	CASSLGLAGTYEQYF	TGTGCCAGCAGCCTGGGACTAGCGGGAACCTACGAGCAGTACTTC
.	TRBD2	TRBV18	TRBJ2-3	CASSPLGLGRDTQYF	TGTGCCAGCTCACCACTTGGACTAGGCAGAGATACGCAGTATTTT
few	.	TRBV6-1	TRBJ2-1	CASSASVAWKENEQFF	TGTGCCAGCAGTGCCAGCGTGGCCTGGAAAGAAAATGAGCAGTTCTTC
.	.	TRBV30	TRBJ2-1	CAWSVTGEQFF	TGTGCCTGGAGTGTAACCGGAGAGCAGTTCTTC
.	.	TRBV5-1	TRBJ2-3	CASKETGLDTQYF	TGCGCCAGCAAAGAGACAGGACTGGATACGCAGTATTTT
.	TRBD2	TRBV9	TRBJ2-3	CASSTSGRTDTQYF	TGTGCCAGCAGTACTAGCGGGCGCACAGATACGCAGTATTTT
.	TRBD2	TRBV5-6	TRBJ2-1	CASSFASGSTEQFF	TGTGCCAGCAGCTTTGCTAGCGGGAGCACCGAGCAGTTCTTC
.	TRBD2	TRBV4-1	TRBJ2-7	CASSQALAGAYEQYF	TGCGCCAGCAGCCAAGCCCTAGCGGGAGCCTACGAGCAGTACTTC
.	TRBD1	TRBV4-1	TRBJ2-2	CASSDLLGQGAGELFF	TGCGCCAGCAGCGACCTTTTGGGACAGGGGGCCGGGGAGCTGTTTTTT
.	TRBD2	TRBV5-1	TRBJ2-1	CASSGLTSGSILGSYNEQFF	TGCGCCAGCAGCGGATTGACTAGCGGGAGTATTTTAGGGTCCTACAATGAGCAGTTCTTC
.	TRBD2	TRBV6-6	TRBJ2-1	CASILAGVPYNEQFF	TGTGCCAGCATCCTAGCGGGAGTCCCCTACAATGAGCAGTTCTTC
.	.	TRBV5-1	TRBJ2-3	CASSFLTREDTQYF	TGCGCCAGCAGCTTCCTAACTAGGGAAGATACGCAGTATTTT
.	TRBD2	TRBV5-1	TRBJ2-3	CASSFPTSGSRDTQYF	TGCGCCAGCAGCTTTCCTACTAGCGGGAGTAGAGATACGCAGTATTTT
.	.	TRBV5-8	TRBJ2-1	CASSLEGSSYNEQFF	TGTGCCAGCAGCTTGGAGGGGAGCTCCTACAATGAGCAGTTCTTC
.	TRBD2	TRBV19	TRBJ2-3	CASSGLAGGPDTQYF	TGTGCCAGTAGTGGACTAGCGGGAGGGCCAGATACGCAGTATTTT
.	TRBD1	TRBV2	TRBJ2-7	CASRRRDRTYEQYF	TGTGCCAGCAGGCGCCGGGACAGGACCTACGAGCAGTACTTC
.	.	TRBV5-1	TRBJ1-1	CASSLETGKGEAFF	TGCGCCAGCAGCTTGGAAACAGGGAAGGGTGAAGCTTTCTTT
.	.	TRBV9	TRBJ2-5	CASSVVGAGRGETQYF	TGTGCCAGCAGCGTAGTAGGAGCGGGTCGAGGAGAGACCCAGTACTTC
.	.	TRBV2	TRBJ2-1	CASIMDWGRIF	TGTGCCAGCATCATGGACTGGGGAAGGATCTTC
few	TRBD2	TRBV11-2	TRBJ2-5	CASRGLAGGTRETQYF	TGTGCCAGCAGGGGGCTAGCGGGAGGGACCAGGGAGACCCAGTACTTC
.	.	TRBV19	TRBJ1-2	CASSPQGYGYTF	TGTGCCAGTAGTCCTCAGGGGTATGGCTACACCTTC
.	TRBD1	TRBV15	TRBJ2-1	CATSREQGFDEQFF	TGTGCCACCAGCAGAGAACAGGGGTTCGATGAGCAGTTCTTC
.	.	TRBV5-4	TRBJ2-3	CASRTTGTDTQYF	TGTGCCAGCAGAACGACAGGTACAGATACGCAGTATTTT
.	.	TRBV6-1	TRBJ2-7	CASIRQISYEQYF	TGTGCCAGCATCCGGCAAATCTCCTACGAGCAGTACTTC
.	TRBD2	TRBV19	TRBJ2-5	CASRTSAYQETQYF	TGTGCCAGCAGGACTAGCGCGTACCAAGAGACCCAGTACTTC
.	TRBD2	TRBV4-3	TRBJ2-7	CASSQDGVGRAGEQYF	TGCGCCAGCAGCCAAGATGGGGTAGGGAGGGCTGGCGAGCAGTACTTC
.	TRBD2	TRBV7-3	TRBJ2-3	CASSLWGTSGTDTQYF	TGTGCCAGCAGCTTATGGGGGACTAGCGGCACAGATACGCAGTATTTT
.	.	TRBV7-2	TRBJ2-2	CASSLASTGELFF	TGTGCCAGCAGCTTAGCGTCCACCGGGGAGCTGTTTTTT
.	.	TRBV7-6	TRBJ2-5	CASSLRRGQETQYF	TGTGCCAGCAGCCTAAGGAGGGGGCAAGAGACCCAGTACTTC
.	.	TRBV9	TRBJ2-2	CASSPQGVDTGELFF	TGTGCCAGCAGTCCCCAGGGCGTGGACACCGGGGAGCTGTTTTTT
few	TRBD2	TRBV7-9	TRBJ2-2	CLAGEVAGELFF	TGTCTGGCGGGAGAGGTTGCCGGGGAGCTGTTTTTT
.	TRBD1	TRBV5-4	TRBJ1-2	CASGDRVYGYTF	TGTGCCAGCGGTGACAGGGTCTATGGCTACACCTTC
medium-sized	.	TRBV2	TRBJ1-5	CASSEGNQPQHF	TGTGCCAGCAGTGAGGGAAATCAGCCCCAGCATTTT
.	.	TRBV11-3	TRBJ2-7	CASSLEGITSYEQYF	TGTGCCAGCAGCTTAGAGGGGATTACGTCCTACGAGCAGTACTTC
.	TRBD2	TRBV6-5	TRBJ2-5	CASSATSGSETQYF	TGTGCCAGCAGTGCGACTAGCGGGAGTGAGACCCAGTACTTC
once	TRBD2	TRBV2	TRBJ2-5	CASSDALAGQETQYF	TGTGCCAGCAGTGACGCGCTAGCGGGACAAGAGACCCAGTACTTC
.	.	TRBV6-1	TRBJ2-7	CASLYGIPSEQYF	TGTGCCAGCTTATATGGGATTCCCTCCGAGCAGTACTTC
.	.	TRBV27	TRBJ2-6	CASSFRAVSSGANVLTF	TGTGCCAGCAGTTTCCGGGCGGTTAGCTCTGGGGCCAACGTCCTGACTTTC
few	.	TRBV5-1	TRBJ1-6	CASSLVPGGASPLHF	TGCGCCAGCAGCTTGGTACCGGGGGGCGCTTCACCCCTCCACTTT
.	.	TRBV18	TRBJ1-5	CASSPKVGDQPQHF	TGTGCCAGCTCACCTAAGGTCGGGGACCAGCCCCAGCATTTT
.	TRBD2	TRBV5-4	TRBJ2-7	CASSSGLAGWGAPSEQYF	TGTGCCAGCAGCTCGGGACTAGCGGGATGGGGGGCCCCTTCCGAGCAGTACTTC